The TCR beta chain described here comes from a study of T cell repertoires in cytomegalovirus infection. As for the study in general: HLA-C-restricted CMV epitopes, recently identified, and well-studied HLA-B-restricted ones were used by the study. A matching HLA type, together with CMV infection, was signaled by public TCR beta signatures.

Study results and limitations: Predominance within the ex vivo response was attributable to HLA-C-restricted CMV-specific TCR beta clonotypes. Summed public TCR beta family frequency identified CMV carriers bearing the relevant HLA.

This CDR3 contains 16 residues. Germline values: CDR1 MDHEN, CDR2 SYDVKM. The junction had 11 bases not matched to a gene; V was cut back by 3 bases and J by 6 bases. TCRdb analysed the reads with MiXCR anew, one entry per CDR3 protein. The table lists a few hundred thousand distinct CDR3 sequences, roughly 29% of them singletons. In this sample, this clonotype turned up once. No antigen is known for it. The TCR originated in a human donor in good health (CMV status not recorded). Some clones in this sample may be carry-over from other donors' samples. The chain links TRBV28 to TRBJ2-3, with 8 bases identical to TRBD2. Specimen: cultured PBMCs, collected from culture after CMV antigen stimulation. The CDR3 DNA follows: TGTGCCAGCAGTTTGGGGAGCGGGAGTCTTCGGGATACGCAGTATTTT. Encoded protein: CASSLGSGSLRDTQYF.